The T cell receptor beta chain described here comes from a study of response to subunit inactivated influenza vaccine. Germline V gives CDR1 SEHNR, CDR2 FQNEAQ (reference sequence). The V gene lost 1 base and the J gene lost 3 bases, with 7 bases spanning the gap. The CDR3 is 15 residues long. A single record per CDR3 protein comes from TCRdb applying MiXCR to the RT-PCR reads. The sample lists 150,000 to 200,000 distinct CDR3 sequences; 11% were seen once. This receptor was obtained from a man aged 45-60 years who received an inactivated influenza vaccine. The chain couples TRBV7-9 to TRBJ2-6; D is ambiguous. Sample: non-naive T cells sorted from PBMCs, taken 35 to 45 days after vaccination. CDR3 sequence reads: CASSLVTLGANVLTF. CDR3 nucleotides: TGTGCCAGCAGCTTAGTGACACTTGGGGCCAACGTCCTGACTTTC.